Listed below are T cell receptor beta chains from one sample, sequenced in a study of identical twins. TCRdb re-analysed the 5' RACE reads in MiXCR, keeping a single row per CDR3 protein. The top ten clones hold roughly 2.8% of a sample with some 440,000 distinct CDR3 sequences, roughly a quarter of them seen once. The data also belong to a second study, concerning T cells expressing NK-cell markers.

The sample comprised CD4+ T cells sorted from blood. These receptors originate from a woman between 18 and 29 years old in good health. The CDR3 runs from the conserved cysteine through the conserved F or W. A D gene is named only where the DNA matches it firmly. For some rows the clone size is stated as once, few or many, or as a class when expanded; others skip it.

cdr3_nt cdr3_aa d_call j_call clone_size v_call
TGTGCCAGTCGGATGGCGGGAGATAGTGGGTATGAGCAGTTCTTC CASRMAGDSGYEQFF TRBD2 TRBJ2-1 . TRBV6-2/TRBV6-3
TGTGCCAGCAGCTTGTCCAGGGGCCCCTACAATGAGCAGTTCTTC CASSLSRGPYNEQFF . TRBJ2-1 . TRBV5-5
TGCGCCAGCAGCCAGCAACACCCAACAGGGGGCAATGAGCAGTTCTTC CASSQQHPTGGNEQFF TRBD1 TRBJ2-1 few TRBV4-3
TGTGCCAGCAGTTTGAGGCTGGCGCTCTCCTACGAGCAGTACTTC CASSLRLALSYEQYF . TRBJ2-7 . TRBV12-3/TRBV12-4
TGTGCCAGCAGCTCGGGACGGGTGGGTGAGCAGTTCTTC CASSSGRVGEQFF . TRBJ2-1 few TRBV7-2
TGTGCCAGCAGTCCACCTGGCGATTATGGCTACACCTTC CASSPPGDYGYTF . TRBJ1-2 few TRBV28
TGCAGTGCTAGAGCCCCCAGGGGGGGGGAGCAGTATTTT CSARAPRGGEQYF . TRBJ2-3 . TRBV20-1
TGCGCCAGCAGCTTGTGGGGGATTCTGGGAAGTAGCGACGAGCAGTACTTC CASSLWGILGSSDEQYF . TRBJ2-7 . TRBV5-1
TGCAGTGCTAGAGAGACAGGGGTTTTCTATAATTCACCCCTCCACTTT CSARETGVFYNSPLHF TRBD1 TRBJ1-6 many TRBV20-1
TGCAGCGTTGGCCCATACAATGAGCAGTTCTTC CSVGPYNEQFF . TRBJ2-1 few TRBV29-1
TGTGCCAGCAGCGTAGACGGGACATACAATGAGCAGTTCTTC CASSVDGTYNEQFF . TRBJ2-1 . TRBV9
TGCGCCAGCAGTGTAGTGATCCAAGAGACCCAGTACTTC CASSVVIQETQYF . TRBJ2-5 few TRBV5-1
TGTGCCAGCAGCTCTTCCGGGACCTTTCGCAATGAGCAGTTCTTC CASSSSGTFRNEQFF . TRBJ2-1 . TRBV7-3
TGTGCCTGGAGTGGGGGACAGGGGAACACTGAAGCTTTCTTT CAWSGGQGNTEAFF TRBD1 TRBJ1-1 . TRBV30
TGTGCCAGCAGCGACAGGGTTTTGCAGCCCCAGCATTTT CASSDRVLQPQHF TRBD1 TRBJ1-5 few TRBV7-2
TGCAGTGTTCGGACTAGCGGCTACAATGAGCAGTTCTTC CSVRTSGYNEQFF TRBD2 TRBJ2-1 few TRBV20-1
TGTGCCAGCAGCTTTTATATCAGCGGGAGCGAGACCCAGTACTTC CASSFYISGSETQYF TRBD2 TRBJ2-5 . TRBV5-4
TGTGCCAGCAGCCAACAGGCCTCAGGAAACACCATATATTTT CASSQQASGNTIYF . TRBJ1-3 many TRBV9
TGTGCCAGCAGCCAACTACTTAGCACAGATACGCAGTATTTT CASSQLLSTDTQYF . TRBJ2-3 . TRBV7-7
TGTGCCAGCAGCCACCCGATAGGACTAGTCACAGCCAAAAACATTCAGTACTTC CASSHPIGLVTAKNIQYF TRBD2 TRBJ2-4 . TRBV4-2
TGCGCCAGCAGCCAAGGGCCAGGCGGGACATACAATCAGCCCCAGCATTTT CASSQGPGGTYNQPQHF . TRBJ1-5 few TRBV4-1
TGCAGTGCAAGAGGGGGGCCAGCTAACTATGGCTACACCTTC CSARGGPANYGYTF . TRBJ1-2 few TRBV20-1
TGTGCCAGCAGCTTTTTAACCCTCGAAAGCTCCTACAATGAGCAGTTCTTC CASSFLTLESSYNEQFF . TRBJ2-1 . TRBV12-3/TRBV12-4
TGTGCCAGCAGCCACGCAGCGGGAGAGGAGACCCAGTACTTC CASSHAAGEETQYF TRBD2 TRBJ2-5 . TRBV3-1
TGTGCCACCAGCAGAGATAAGAGCTTCACAGATACGCAGTATTTT CATSRDKSFTDTQYF . TRBJ2-3 . TRBV15
TGTGCCAGCACTGGGGAGGTCCATGAGCAGTTCTTC CASTGEVHEQFF . TRBJ2-1 many TRBV12-3/TRBV12-4
TGTGCCGGGACTAGCGGGAGGTCGATGGGCACCGGGGAGCTGTTTTTT CAGTSGRSMGTGELFF TRBD2 TRBJ2-2 few TRBV7-2
TGTGCCAGCAGCCCAACCGGGGCCGGTTTCTACAATGAGCAGTTCTTC CASSPTGAGFYNEQFF . TRBJ2-1 . TRBV14
TGCGCCAGCAGCCTCCTAGAACACGAGCAGTACTTC CASSLLEHEQYF . TRBJ2-7 . TRBV5-1
TGTGCCAGCTCACCAGGGGCCTCAAGGGAGACCCAGTACTTC CASSPGASRETQYF . TRBJ2-5 few TRBV18
TGCGCCAGCAGCCCCATGGGACATCTGAACACTGAAGCTTTCTTT CASSPMGHLNTEAFF . TRBJ1-1 . TRBV5-1
TGCGCCAGCAGCATAGGACAGTCTCTACGGCCAGATACGCAGTATTTT CASSIGQSLRPDTQYF . TRBJ2-3 . TRBV5-1
TGTGCCAGCAGCCACACCTCGACAGGGTACCACGAGCAGTACTTC CASSHTSTGYHEQYF TRBD1 TRBJ2-7 once TRBV7-9